This TCR beta chain is from a study of regulatory T cells in long-lasting Graves disease. Findings of the study overall: Patients whose Graves' disease persisted exhibited lower TCR diversity than those newly diagnosed.

CDR3 length equals 16 residues. The V gene end was trimmed by 5 bases and the J gene end by 1 base; junction bases not matched to a gene: 8. In germline, CDR1 is MNHEY, CDR2 SMNVEV (reference sequence). Time point described: persistent/refractory GD, antithyroid drugs over 5 years with positive TRAb. Making the TCR library involved RNA that had been extracted from PBMCs. Graves' disease diagnosis was established per American Thyroid Association guidelines. Each of the patients was recruited from an endocrinology department situated in Xi'an, China. The TCR beta library used iRepertoire HTBI primers with Arm-PCR amplification of CDR3. TCRdb recomputed calls from the multiplex PCR reads with MiXCR, one row per CDR3 protein. The repertoire holds about 430,000 distinct CDR3 sequences, with 21% as singletons. This clonotype was found many times. Its antigen is as yet unknown.

The starting material was peripheral blood mononuclear cells (PBMCs), obtained when the disease was refractory, from a patient treated with antithyroid drugs. This TCR came from a female donor with Graves disease. J is TRBJ2-5 and V is TRBV27; 9 bases are shared with TRBD2. The CDR3 nucleotides are TGTGCCAGCAGTGTTCTAAGCGGGAGGTTCCAAGAGACCCAGTACTTC. It specifies CASSVLSGRFQETQYF.